The next 10 T cell receptor beta chains were all read from a single sample in a study of cytomegalovirus exposure and HLA in healthy donors. 60 Vbeta and 13 Jbeta primers were used in PCR. The protocol was immunoSEQ multiplex PCR, while the TCRdb copy is restricted to in-frame clones and leaves out a portion. Found here are some 120,000 clones, 80% of them singletons; the top ten hold 2% to 3%. The sample taken for sequencing was PBMCs. The origin of the receptors is a man between 25 and 39 years old in good health and CMV-seronegative.

The chain joins TRBV10-1 to TRBJ2-1; TRBD2 matches 10 bases. V lost 3 bases to trimming and J lost 7 bases; unmatched junction nucleotides: 9. The CDR3 sequence is 16 residues long. Germline CDR1 is WNHNN and CDR2 is SYGVQD (reference sequence). In nucleotides, the CDR3 is TGCGCCAGCAGTGACTCGGGACTAGCGCGTCGGAATGAGCAGTTCTTC. This codes for CASSDSGLARRNEQFF.

The J gene is TRBJ1-2, the V gene TRBV11-2; D call uncertain. From germline, CDR1 is SGHAT and CDR2 FQNNGV. The CDR3 is 12 amino acids. With 5 bases removed from V and 0 bases from J, the gap between germline ends came to 4 bases. The CDR3 DNA reads as TGTGCCAGCAGCCCAGCTAACTATGGCTACACCTTC. Its protein product is CASSPANYGYTF.

This chain links TRBV2 with TRBJ2-3; D is possibly TRBD1 (5 bases). The V end lost 4 bases, the J end lost 3 bases, and 11 bases lay between the germline ends. The germline V gene encodes CDR1 SNHLY and CDR2 FYNNEI. This CDR3 contains 14 residues. For the CDR3, the DNA is TGTGCCAGCAGTGTTTCTGGGGCGACAGATACGCAGTATTTT. Amino acid sequence: CASSVSGATDTQYF.

The chain employs TRBV7-2 and TRBJ1-5; 8 nucleotides align to TRBD1. Trimming took 3 bases from V and 7 from J; bases not matched to a gene: 8. Germline CDR1 reads SGHTA; CDR2 reads FQGNSA. This CDR3 comprises 15 residues. CDR3 sequence: CASSLGQGATQPQHF. The CDR3 bases are TGTGCCAGCAGCTTGGGCCAGGGGGCGACCCAGCCCCAGCATTTT.

V is TRBV27 and J is TRBJ2-7; 9 bases are shared with TRBD1. V gave up 6 bases and J gave up 3 bases; unmatched junction bases: 6. The CDR3 consists of 14 residues. The V gene's germline CDR1 is MNHEY and CDR2 SMNVEV (reference sequence). Here the CDR3 reads CASRPTGGSYEQYF. In nucleotides, the CDR3 is TGTGCCAGCAGGCCCACAGGGGGCAGCTACGAGCAGTACTTC.

The rearrangement uses TRBV19 and TRBJ2-5, with 10 positions matching TRBD2. The J call is uncertain, as TRBJ2-7 better fits the DNA end. The length of the CDR3 is 17 residues. Germline loops: CDR1 LNHDA, CDR2 SQIVND (reference sequence). The CDR3, as DNA: TGTGCCACACACCAGGGGAGGGGCCTAGCGGGGGCCTACGAGCAGTACTTC. Amino acids: CATHQGRGLAGAYEQYF.

This clone was found once. This chain joins TRBV2 and TRBJ2-1, with 7 bases that match TRBD1. The CDR3 covers 12 residues. Trimming cost V 7 bases and J 8 bases; bases outside gene matches: 5. The V gene's germline CDR1 is SNHLY and CDR2 FYNNEI. The DNA of the CDR3 is TGTGCCAGCATCCTGACAGGGTATGAGCAGTTCTTC. Translated, it gives CASILTGYEQFF.

V and J are TRBV14 and TRBJ2-1, with D unresolved. The length of the CDR3 is 12 residues. V shed 3 bases and J shed 9 bases, with 9 bases lying between them. The germline V gene encodes CDR1 SGHDN and CDR2 FVKESK. In DNA, the CDR3 is TGTGCCAGCAGCCAGGTGCGATTTGAGCAGTTCTTC. As protein: CASSQVRFEQFF.

This clone was counted only a few times. This rearrangement joins TRBV5-4 to TRBJ2-1; 8 nucleotides align to TRBD1. Germline CDR1 and CDR2: SGHNT and YYREEE (reference sequence). The CDR3 loop spans 16 amino acids. The J segment lost 4 bases and the V segment lost 6 bases, leaving 12 bases of the junction unmatched. CDR3 residues: CASTPGGTGLYNEQFF. The CDR3 DNA is TGTGCCAGCACCCCGGGTGGGACAGGTCTATACAATGAGCAGTTCTTC.

The chain couples TRBV9 to TRBJ2-1; 15 nucleotides agree with TRBD2. The V segment lost 4 bases and the J segment 8 bases; nucleotides outside the gene matches: 4. Germline-derived CDR1 and CDR2 are SGDLS and YYNGEE. This CDR3 has 15 residues. CDR3 amino acids: CASSPGTSGGHEQFF. The CDR3 DNA sequence: TGTGCCAGCAGCCCCGGGACTAGCGGGGGGCATGAGCAGTTCTTC.